What follows are 23 T cell receptor beta chains derived from one specimen sequenced in a study of Graves' ophthalmopathy and Graves' hyperthyroidism. The TCR beta CDR3 regions underwent amplification from RNA transcripts. First-round RT-PCR used HTBI primers; second-round multiplex PCR followed. TCRdb itself ran the multiplex PCR reads through MiXCR, one entry per CDR3 protein. Altogether hundreds of thousands of distinct CDR3 sequences are present, 22% being singletons, with the ten largest covering more than 5.5%. The sequencing input was peripheral blood. The receptors originated from a woman in her late teens or twenties with stable Graves' hyperthyroidism. Some clones in this sample may be carry-over from other donors' samples.

There are many counts of this clonotype. The chain is built from TRBV5-6 and TRBJ1-1, with D tentatively TRBD1 (6 bases). From germline, CDR1 is SGHDT and CDR2 YYEEEE. CDR3 length: 16 residues. Trimming took 2 bases from V and 6 from J, leaving 20 bases between them. The chain's CDR3 is CASSFIDQGRGAEAFF. As DNA, the CDR3 is TGTGCCAGCAGCTTTATCGACCAGGGGAGGGGGGCTGAAGCTTTCTTT.

The sample holds many counts of this clonotype. The V call is TRBV28, the J call TRBJ2-5; no reliable D call. Germline V gene data show CDR1 as MDHEN and CDR2 as SYDVKM. The CDR3 consists of 14 residues. V was pared by 10 bases and J by 3 bases, with 18 bases between. This CDR3 is CATDGRRTEETQYF. DNA for the CDR3: TGTGCCACCGATGGACGCCGCACAGAAGAGACCCAGTACTTC.

This clonotype occurred many times. The rearrangement uses TRBV6-2 or TRBV6-3 and TRBJ2-7; D is perhaps TRBD1 (6 bases). CDR3 length equals 13 residues. V lost 5 bases to trimming and J lost 2 bases, with 10 bases between them. Germline assignment: CDR1 MNHEY and CDR2 SVGEGT. CDR3 sequence reads: CASSLTGTYEQYF. The CDR3 DNA reads as TGTGCCAGCAGTCTAACAGGGACCTACGAGCAGTACTTC.

This clonotype was counted between two and nine times. The junction and the germline gene differ at one end; a read error may be behind it. The genes are TRBV12-3 or TRBV12-4 and TRBJ2-2, with D perhaps matching TRBD1 or TRBD2 (5 bases each). This CDR3 comprises 13 residues. DNA for the CDR3: TGTACCAGCAGGAGAGGGGTGGCCGGGGAGCTGTTTTTT. Its translation: CTSRRGVAGELFF.

This clonotype was recorded many times. The chain employs TRBV7-2 and TRBJ2-5; 7 nucleotides align to TRBD2. The junction had 9 bases not matched to a gene; V was cut back by 4 bases and J by 4 bases. Germline CDR1 SGHTA, CDR2 FQGNSA. The CDR3 has 15 amino acids. CDR3 sequence: CASSSMGLKGETQYF. The DNA of the CDR3 is TGTGCCAGCAGCTCCATGGGACTAAAAGGAGAGACCCAGTACTTC.

This rearrangement joins TRBV6-1 to TRBJ1-1; 8 bases are shared with TRBD1. CDR1 and CDR2 (germline): MNHNS, SASEGT. The V and J ends lost 6 bases and 3 bases, in that order; junction bases with no gene match: 6. This CDR3 has 14 residues. CDR3 bases: TGTGCCAGCAGATCCGGGACAGGCTACACTGAAGCTTTCTTT. Its translation is CASRSGTGYTEAFF.

The sample holds many counts of this clonotype. The J gene is TRBJ1-2, the V gene TRBV3-1; D is possibly TRBD1 (6 bases). V lost 3 bases, J lost 8 bases, and 13 bases lay in between. This CDR3 region has 13 residues. From germline, CDR1 is LGHDT and CDR2 YNNKEL (reference sequence). CDR3 loop: CASSQQQGRGYTF. The DNA for the CDR3 is TGTGCCAGCAGCCAGCAACAGGGACGCGGCTACACCTTC.

This clonotype was recorded at least ten times. The chain combines TRBV6-2 or TRBV6-3 with TRBJ1-3; D unclear. V was cut by 7 bases and J by 0 bases, with 13 bases left in between. This CDR3 comprises 15 residues. Germline-derived CDR1 and CDR2 are MNHEY and SVGEGT. The CDR3 bases are TGTGCCAGCATCCCGGAAACCATCTCTGGAAACACCATATATTTT. Its translation: CASIPETISGNTIYF.

The V and J genes are TRBV2 and TRBJ1-3, with 8 bases matching TRBD1. Germline V gives CDR1 SNHLY, CDR2 FYNNEI. The CDR3 loop spans 15 amino acids. V was clipped by 6 bases and J by 4 bases; unmatched bases: 8. CDR3 bases: TGTGCCAGCAGAGTCCAGGGGGCGCGAGGAAACACCATATATTTT. Translated, it gives CASRVQGARGNTIYF.

This clonotype was observed many times. The chain couples TRBV4-2 to TRBJ1-6, with D unclear. V gave up 1 base and J gave up 6 bases, with 13 bases separating them. The CDR3 spans 16 residues. The germline V gene encodes CDR1 LGHNA and CDR2 YNFKEQ. The CDR3: CASSQVVMAVNSPLHF. Written as DNA, the CDR3 is TGTGCCAGCAGCCAAGTCGTGATGGCAGTTAATTCACCCCTCCACTTT.

At least ten counts were recorded for this clonotype. The rearrangement joins TRBV15 to TRBJ2-7; a weak D match, TRBD2 (5 bases). CDR3 length equals 13 residues. V lost 5 bases and J 3 bases, leaving 11 bases between the germline ends. From germline, CDR1 is LNHNV and CDR2 YYDKDF (reference sequence). The CDR3 spells CATSGGRGYEQYF. In DNA form, the CDR3 reads TGTGCCACCAGCGGAGGCCGTGGCTACGAGCAGTACTTC. Together with reference TRBV15 and TRBJ2-7, the CDR3 gives the full variable domain: DAMVIQNPRYQVTQFGKPVTLSCSQTLNHNVMYWYQQKSSQAPKLLFHYYDKDFNNEADTPDNFQSRRPNTSFCFLDIRSPGLGDTAMYLCATSGGRGYEQYFGPGTRLTVT.

This clonotype was counted at least ten times. V gene TRBV6-1 combines with J gene TRBJ2-2, with D unclear. There are 15 residues in the CDR3. Trimming took off 6 bases at V and 1 base at J, with 12 bases between the two ends. Germline loops: CDR1 MNHNS, CDR2 SASEGT. The CDR3 loop is CASRARLENTGELFF. Written as DNA, the CDR3 is TGTGCCAGCAGGGCCAGGTTGGAGAACACCGGGGAGCTGTTTTTT.

This chain links TRBV15 with TRBJ1-1; the match to TRBD1 covers 8 bases. The CDR3 covers 15 residues. Trimming cost V 3 bases and J 0 bases; bases outside gene matches: 3. From germline, CDR1 is LNHNV and CDR2 YYDKDF (reference sequence). For the CDR3, the DNA is TGTGCCACCAGCAGGGGACAGGCAATGAACACTGAAGCTTTCTTT. Protein sequence: CATSRGQAMNTEAFF.

The J gene is TRBJ2-5, the V gene TRBV11-2; D is uncertain. From germline, CDR1 is SGHAT and CDR2 FQNNGV. This CDR3 spans 16 amino acids. V was shortened by 1 base and J by 0 bases, with 12 bases between the two germline ends. This CDR3 reads CASSLGSFPYQETQYF. The CDR3 nucleotides are TGTGCCAGCAGCTTAGGGTCTTTCCCGTACCAAGAGACCCAGTACTTC.

To note about this clonotype: At one end, the junction sequence differs from germline, possibly due to a read error. The J gene is TRBJ1-6, the V gene TRBV12-3 or TRBV12-4; 9 nucleotides agree with TRBD1. The CDR3 totals 15 residues. The DNA for the CDR3 is TGTGCCAGCAGTTTAGAGACAGGGGGTAATTCACACCTCCACTTT. It translates to CASSLETGGNSHLHF.

The sample holds a few counts of this clonotype. The rearrangement joins TRBV2 to TRBJ2-4, with 9 bases matching TRBD1. The ends lost 7 bases at V and 0 bases at J; junction bases unmatched: 7. Germline V gene sequence: CDR1 SNHLY, CDR2 FYNNEI. CDR3 length: 16 amino acids. The CDR3 here is CASTGTGTLAKNIQYF. The DNA for the CDR3 is TGTGCCAGCACCGGGACAGGGACCCTAGCCAAAAACATTCAGTACTTC.

The genes are TRBV20-1 and TRBJ1-5; TRBD1 matches at 7 bases. V lost 6 bases and J lost 7; bases outside the gene matches: 6. Germline CDR1 reads DFQATT; CDR2 reads SNEGSKA (reference sequence). The CDR3 covers 12 residues. The CDR3 is CSAAAGGQPQHF. As DNA, the CDR3 is TGCAGTGCCGCAGCAGGGGGGCAGCCCCAGCATTTT.

In this sample, this clonotype turned up many times. The J gene is TRBJ1-2, the V gene TRBV27; a possible D gene is TRBD1 (5 bases). The CDR3 length is 15 residues. The V end lost 4 bases, the J end lost 7 bases, and 19 bases lay between the germline ends. Germline V lookup: CDR1 MNHEY, CDR2 SMNVEV (reference sequence). Written as DNA, the CDR3 is TGTGCCAGCAGTTCCCCAACTCGGGGGGTGCCTGGCTACACCTTC. Amino acid sequence: CASSSPTRGVPGYTF.

This clonotype was picked up many times. The CDR3 DNA follows: TGTGCCAGCGGTTGGGCTATCAACGGCTACACCTTC. It specifies CASGWAINGYTF. The chain uses TRBV28 and TRBJ1-2; D gene ambiguous. From germline, CDR1 is MDHEN and CDR2 SYDVKM. Trimming took 8 bases from V and 8 from J, leaving 15 bases between them. The CDR3 extends over 12 amino acids.

The chain links TRBV12-3 or TRBV12-4 to TRBJ2-2, with 7 positions matching TRBD1. J was trimmed by 4 bases and V by 8 bases; bases with no gene match: 10. This CDR3 is 15 amino acids long. In DNA form, the CDR3 reads TGTGCCAGCCGTTCCATCAGACAGGGCACCGGGGAGCTGTTTTTT. Its translation: CASRSIRQGTGELFF.

This clonotype was observed a handful of times. The V call is TRBV19, the J call TRBJ2-7, with 9 bases that match TRBD1. The V gene's germline CDR1 is LNHDA and CDR2 SQIVND (reference sequence). V shed 3 bases, J shed 3 bases, and the junction held 6 bases outside the gene matches. CDR3 length equals 15 residues. The CDR3, as DNA: TGTGCCAGTAGTATTAGCGACAGGGGGGTCTACGAGCAGTACTTC. Translation gives CASSISDRGVYEQYF.

This clonotype was seen ten or more times. This chain links TRBV5-1 with TRBJ2-7, with 9 nucleotides matching TRBD2. The trim removed 5 bases at V and 2 bases at J, leaving 8 bases unmatched. The length of the CDR3 is 15 residues. Germline loops: CDR1 SGHRS, CDR2 YFSETQ. The CDR3: CASRPIAGVTYEQYF. The DNA of the CDR3 is TGCGCCAGCAGACCAATAGCGGGAGTAACCTACGAGCAGTACTTC.

The chain combines TRBV9 with TRBJ1-2; 10 nucleotides agree with TRBD1. Germline CDR1 is SGDLS and CDR2 is YYNGEE. V shed 4 bases and J 6 bases; nucleotides not matched to a gene: 6. This CDR3 is built from 14 residues. CDR3 sequence: CASSTTGGVHGYTF. CDR3 bases: TGTGCCAGCAGCACGACAGGGGGCGTCCATGGCTACACCTTC.